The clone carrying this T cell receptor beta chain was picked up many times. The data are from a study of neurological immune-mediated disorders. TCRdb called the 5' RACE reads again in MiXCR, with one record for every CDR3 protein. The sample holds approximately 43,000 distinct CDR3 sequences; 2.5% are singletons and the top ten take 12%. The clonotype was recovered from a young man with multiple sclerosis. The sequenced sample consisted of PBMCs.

The chain's CDR3 is CASSYEDTNTDTQYF. DNA of the CDR3: TGTGCCAGCAGTTACGAGGACACCAACACAGATACGCAGTATTTT. V is TRBV6-5 and J is TRBJ2-3; TRBD1 is a possible D gene (5 bases). With 2 bases removed from V and 2 bases from J, the gap between germline ends came to 11 bases. The CDR3 length is 15 residues. The germline V gene has CDR1 MNHEY and CDR2 SVGAGI.